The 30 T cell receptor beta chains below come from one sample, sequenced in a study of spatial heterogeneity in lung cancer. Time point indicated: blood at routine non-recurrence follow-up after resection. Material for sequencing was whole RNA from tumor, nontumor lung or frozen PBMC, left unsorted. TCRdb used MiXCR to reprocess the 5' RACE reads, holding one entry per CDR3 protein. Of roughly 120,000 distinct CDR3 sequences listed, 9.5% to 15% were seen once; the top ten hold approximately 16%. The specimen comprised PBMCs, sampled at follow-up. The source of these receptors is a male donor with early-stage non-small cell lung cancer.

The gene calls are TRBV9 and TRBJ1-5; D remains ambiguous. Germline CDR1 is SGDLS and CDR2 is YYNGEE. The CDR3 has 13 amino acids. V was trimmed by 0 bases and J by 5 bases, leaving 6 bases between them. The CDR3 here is CASSVDLDQPQHF. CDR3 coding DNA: TGTGCCAGCAGCGTAGATTTAGATCAGCCCCAGCATTTT.

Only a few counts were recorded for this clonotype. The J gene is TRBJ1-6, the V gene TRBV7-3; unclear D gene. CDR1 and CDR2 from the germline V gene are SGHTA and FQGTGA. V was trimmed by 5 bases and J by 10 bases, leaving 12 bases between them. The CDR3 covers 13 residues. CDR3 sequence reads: CASSLPLRSPLHF. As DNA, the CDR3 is TGTGCCAGCAGCCTACCTCTAAGGTCACCCCTCCACTTT. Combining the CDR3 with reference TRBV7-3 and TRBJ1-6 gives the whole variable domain GAGVSQTPSNKVTEKGKYVELRCDPISGHTALYWYRQSLGQGPEFLIYFQGTGAADDSGLPNDRFFAVRPEGSVSTLKIQRTERGDSAVYLCASSLPLRSPLHFGNGTRLTVT.

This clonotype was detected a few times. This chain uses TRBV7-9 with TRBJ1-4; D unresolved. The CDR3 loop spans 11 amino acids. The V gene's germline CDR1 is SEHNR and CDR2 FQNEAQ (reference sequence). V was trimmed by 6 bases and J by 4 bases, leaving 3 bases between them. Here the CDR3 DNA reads TGTGCCAGCAGAAATAATGAAAAACTGTTTTTT. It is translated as CASRNNEKLFF.

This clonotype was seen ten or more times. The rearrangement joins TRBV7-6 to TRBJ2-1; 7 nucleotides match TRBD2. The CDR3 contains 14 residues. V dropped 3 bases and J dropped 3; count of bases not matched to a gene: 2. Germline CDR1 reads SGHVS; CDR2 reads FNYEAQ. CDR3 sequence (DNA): TGTGCCAGCAGCTTGGGAGGGAACTACAATGAGCAGTTCTTC. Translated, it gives CASSLGGNYNEQFF.

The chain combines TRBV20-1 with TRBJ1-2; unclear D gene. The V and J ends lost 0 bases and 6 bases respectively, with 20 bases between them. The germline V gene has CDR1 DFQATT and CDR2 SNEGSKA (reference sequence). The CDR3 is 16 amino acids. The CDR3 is CSAREASGGRSDGYTF. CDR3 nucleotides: TGCAGTGCTAGAGAGGCTAGCGGCGGTCGATCTGATGGCTACACCTTC.

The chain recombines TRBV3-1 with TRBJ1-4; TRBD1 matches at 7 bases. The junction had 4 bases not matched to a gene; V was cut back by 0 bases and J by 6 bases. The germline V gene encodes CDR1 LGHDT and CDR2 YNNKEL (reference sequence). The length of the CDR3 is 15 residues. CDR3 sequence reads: CASSQDRGGYEKLFF. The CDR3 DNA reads TGTGCCAGCAGCCAAGACAGGGGGGGATATGAAAAACTGTTTTTT.

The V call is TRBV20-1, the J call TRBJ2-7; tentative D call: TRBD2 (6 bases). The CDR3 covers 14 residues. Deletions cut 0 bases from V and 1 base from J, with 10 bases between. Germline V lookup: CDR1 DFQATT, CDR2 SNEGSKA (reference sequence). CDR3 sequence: CSARDRGGSYEQYF. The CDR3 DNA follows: TGCAGTGCTAGAGATAGGGGAGGTTCCTACGAGCAGTACTTC.

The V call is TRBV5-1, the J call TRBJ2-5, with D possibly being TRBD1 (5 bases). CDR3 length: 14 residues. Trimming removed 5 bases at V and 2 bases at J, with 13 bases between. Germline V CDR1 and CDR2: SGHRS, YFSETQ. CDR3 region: CASSQPGQQETQYF. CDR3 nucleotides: TGCGCCAGCAGTCAGCCCGGACAACAAGAGACCCAGTACTTC. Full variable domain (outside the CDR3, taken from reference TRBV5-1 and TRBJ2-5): KAGVTQTPRYLIKTRGQQVTLSCSPISGHRSVSWYQQTPGQGLQFLFEYFSETQRNKGNFPGRFSGRQFSNSRSEMNVSTLELGDSALYLCASSQPGQQETQYFGPGTRLLVL.

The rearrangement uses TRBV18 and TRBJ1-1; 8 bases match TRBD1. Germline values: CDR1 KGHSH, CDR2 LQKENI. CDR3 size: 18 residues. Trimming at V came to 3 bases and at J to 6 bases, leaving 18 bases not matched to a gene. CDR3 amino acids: CASSPARGLTGVGAEAFF. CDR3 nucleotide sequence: TGTGCCAGCTCACCCGCCAGAGGATTGACAGGGGTGGGCGCTGAAGCTTTCTTT. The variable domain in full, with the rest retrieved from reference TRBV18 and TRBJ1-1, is NAGVMQNPRHLVRRRGQEARLRCSPMKGHSHVYWYRQLPEEGLKFMVYLQKENIIDESGMPKERFSAEFPKEGPSILRIQQVVRGDSAAYFCASSPARGLTGVGAEAFFGQGTRLTVV.

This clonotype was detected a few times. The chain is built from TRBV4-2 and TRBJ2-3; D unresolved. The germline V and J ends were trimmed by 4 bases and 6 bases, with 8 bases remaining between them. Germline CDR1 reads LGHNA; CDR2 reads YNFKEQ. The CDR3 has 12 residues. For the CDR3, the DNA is TGTGCCAGCAGCCGCCGTGAGGATACGCAGTATTTT. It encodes CASSRREDTQYF.

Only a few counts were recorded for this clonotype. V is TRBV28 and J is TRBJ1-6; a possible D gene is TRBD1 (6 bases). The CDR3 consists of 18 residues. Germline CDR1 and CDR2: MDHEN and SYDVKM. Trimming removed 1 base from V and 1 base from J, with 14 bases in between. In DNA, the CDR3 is TGTGCCAGCAGTTTATTCCCCAGGGACATATCCTATAATTCACCCCTCCACTTT. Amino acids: CASSLFPRDISYNSPLHF.

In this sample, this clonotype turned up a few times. Here the CDR3 reads CASSYVGGGTEAFF. CDR3 nucleotide sequence: TGTGCCAGCAGTTACGTAGGGGGCGGCACTGAAGCTTTCTTT. The chain is built from TRBV6-5 and TRBJ1-1, with 7 bases fitting TRBD1. V shed 2 bases, J shed 4 bases, and the junction held 4 bases outside the gene matches. The CDR3 spans 14 residues. CDR1 is MNHEY, CDR2 SVGAGI, per germline.

As DNA, the CDR3 is TGCAGTGCTAGAGATCTAGCGGGGGTGGGAGATACGCAGTATTTT. This sequence encodes CSARDLAGVGDTQYF. This chain joins TRBV20-1 and TRBJ2-3, with 10 nucleotides matching TRBD2. The germline gives CDR1 DFQATT, CDR2 SNEGSKA (reference sequence). The CDR3 length is 15 residues. Unmatched junction bases numbered 5, after V lost 0 bases and J lost 5 bases.

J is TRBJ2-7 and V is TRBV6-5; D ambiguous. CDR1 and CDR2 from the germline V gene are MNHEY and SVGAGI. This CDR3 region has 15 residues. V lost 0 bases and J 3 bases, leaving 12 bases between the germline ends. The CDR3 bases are TGTGCCAGCAGTTACTCAGCTAAATCCTTCTACGAGCAGTACTTC. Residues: CASSYSAKSFYEQYF.

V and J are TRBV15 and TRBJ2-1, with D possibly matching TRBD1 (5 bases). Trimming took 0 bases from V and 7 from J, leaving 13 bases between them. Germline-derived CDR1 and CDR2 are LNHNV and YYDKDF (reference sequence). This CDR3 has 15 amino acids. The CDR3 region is CATSRDFQGQNEQFF. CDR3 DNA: TGTGCCACCAGCAGAGATTTCCAGGGTCAGAATGAGCAGTTCTTC.

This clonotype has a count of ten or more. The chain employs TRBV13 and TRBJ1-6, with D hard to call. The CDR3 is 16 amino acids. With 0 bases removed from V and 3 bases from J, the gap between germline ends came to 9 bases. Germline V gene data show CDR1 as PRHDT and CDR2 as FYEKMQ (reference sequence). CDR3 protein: CASSLGPQSYNSPLHF. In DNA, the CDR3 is TGTGCCAGCAGCTTAGGACCACAGAGCTATAATTCACCCCTCCACTTT.

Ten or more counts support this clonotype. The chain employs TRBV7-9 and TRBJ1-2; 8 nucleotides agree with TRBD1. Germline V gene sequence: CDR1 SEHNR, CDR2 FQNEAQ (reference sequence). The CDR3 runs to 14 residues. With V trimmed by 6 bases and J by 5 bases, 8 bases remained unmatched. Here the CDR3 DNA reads TGTGCCAGCAGGCCCGGGACAGGAGAATATGGCTACACCTTC. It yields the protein CASRPGTGEYGYTF.

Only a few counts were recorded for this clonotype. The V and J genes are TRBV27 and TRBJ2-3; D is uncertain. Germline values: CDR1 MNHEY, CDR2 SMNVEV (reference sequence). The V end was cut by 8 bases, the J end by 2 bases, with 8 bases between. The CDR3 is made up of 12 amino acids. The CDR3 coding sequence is TGTGCCAGCGGGCCCACCACAGATACGCAGTATTTT. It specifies CASGPTTDTQYF.

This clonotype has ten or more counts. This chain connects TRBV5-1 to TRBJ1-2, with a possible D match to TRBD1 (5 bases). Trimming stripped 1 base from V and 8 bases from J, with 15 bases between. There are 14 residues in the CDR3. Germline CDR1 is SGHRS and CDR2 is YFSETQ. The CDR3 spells CASSLSGISGGYTF. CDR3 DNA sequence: TGCGCCAGCAGCTTGTCAGGGATTAGTGGCGGCTACACCTTC.

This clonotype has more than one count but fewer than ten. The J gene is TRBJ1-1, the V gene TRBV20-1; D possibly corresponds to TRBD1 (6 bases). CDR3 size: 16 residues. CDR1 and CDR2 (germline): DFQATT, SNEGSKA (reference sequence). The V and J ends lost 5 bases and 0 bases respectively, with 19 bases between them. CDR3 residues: CSAVTGTPTMNTEAFF. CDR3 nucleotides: TGCAGTGCTGTTACCGGGACACCAACCATGAACACTGAAGCTTTCTTT.

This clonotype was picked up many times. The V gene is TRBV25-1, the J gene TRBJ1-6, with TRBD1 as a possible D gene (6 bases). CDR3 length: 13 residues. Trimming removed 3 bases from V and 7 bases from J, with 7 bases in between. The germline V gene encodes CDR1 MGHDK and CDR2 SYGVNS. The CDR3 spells CASSDQGNSPLHF. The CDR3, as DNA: TGTGCCAGCAGTGACCAGGGGAATTCACCCCTCCACTTT.

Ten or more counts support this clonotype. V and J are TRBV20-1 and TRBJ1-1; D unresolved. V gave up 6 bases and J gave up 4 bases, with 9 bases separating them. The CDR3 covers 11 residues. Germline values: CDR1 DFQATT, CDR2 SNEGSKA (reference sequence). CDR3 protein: CSAVEITEAFF. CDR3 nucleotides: TGCAGTGCGGTCGAAATCACTGAAGCTTTCTTT.

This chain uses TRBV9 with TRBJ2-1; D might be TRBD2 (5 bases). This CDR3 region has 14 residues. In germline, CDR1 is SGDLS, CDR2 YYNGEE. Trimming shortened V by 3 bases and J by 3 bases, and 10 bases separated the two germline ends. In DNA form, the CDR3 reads TGTGCCAGCAGCGCCCGTACTAGCTACAATGAGCAGTTCTTC. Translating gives CASSARTSYNEQFF. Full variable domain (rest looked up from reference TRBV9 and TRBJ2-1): DSGVTQTPKHLITATGQRVTLRCSPRSGDLSVYWYQQSLDQGLQFLIQYYNGEERAKGNILERFSAQQFPDLHSELNLSSLELGDSALYFCASSARTSYNEQFFGPGTRLTVL.

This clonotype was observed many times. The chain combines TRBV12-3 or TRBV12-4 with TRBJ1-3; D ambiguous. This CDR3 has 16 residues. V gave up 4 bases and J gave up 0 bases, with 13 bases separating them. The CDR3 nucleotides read TGTGCCAGCAGTTCGAGGTCACAAGGCTCTGGAAACACCATATATTTT. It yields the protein CASSSRSQGSGNTIYF.

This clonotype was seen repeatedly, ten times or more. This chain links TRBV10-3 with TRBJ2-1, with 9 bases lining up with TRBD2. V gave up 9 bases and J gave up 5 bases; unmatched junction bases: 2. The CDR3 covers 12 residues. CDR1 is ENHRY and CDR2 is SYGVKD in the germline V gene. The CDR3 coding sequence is TGTGCCATTAGCGGGGGAAACAATGAGCAGTTCTTC. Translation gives CAISGGNNEQFF.

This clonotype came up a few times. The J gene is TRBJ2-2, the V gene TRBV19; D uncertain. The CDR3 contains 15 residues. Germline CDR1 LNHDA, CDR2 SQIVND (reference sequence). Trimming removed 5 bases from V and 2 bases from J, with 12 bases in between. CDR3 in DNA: TGTGCCAGTAGTCCTCATGCTGTTAACACCGGGGAGCTGTTTTTT. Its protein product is CASSPHAVNTGELFF.

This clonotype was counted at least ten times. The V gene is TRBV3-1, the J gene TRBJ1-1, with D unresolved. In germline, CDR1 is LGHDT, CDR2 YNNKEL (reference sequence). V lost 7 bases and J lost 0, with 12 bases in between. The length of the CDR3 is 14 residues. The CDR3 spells CASTTTGLNTEAFF. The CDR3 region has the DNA TGTGCCAGCACCACTACCGGACTGAACACTGAAGCTTTCTTT. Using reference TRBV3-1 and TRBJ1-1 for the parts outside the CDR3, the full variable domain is DTAVSQTPKYLVTQMGNDKSIKCEQNLGHDTMYWYKQDSKKFLKIMFSYNNKELIINETVPNRFSPKSPDKAHLNLHINSLELGDSAVYFCASTTTGLNTEAFFGQGTRLTVV.

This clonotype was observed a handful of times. Here the CDR3 DNA reads TGTGCCAGCAGCTCGACCCTAAAAGAGACCCAGTACTTC. Residues: CASSSTLKETQYF. The chain joins TRBV7-2 to TRBJ2-5, with D unclear. Germline-derived CDR1 and CDR2 are SGHTA and FQGNSA. The CDR3 extends over 13 amino acids. V lost 4 bases and J 3 bases, leaving 9 bases between the germline ends.

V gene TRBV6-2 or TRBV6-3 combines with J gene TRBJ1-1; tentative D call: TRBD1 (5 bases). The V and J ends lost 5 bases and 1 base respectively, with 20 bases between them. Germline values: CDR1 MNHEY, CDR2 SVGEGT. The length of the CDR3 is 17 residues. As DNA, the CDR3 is TGTGCCAGCAGTGCGGAGGGCGACAGTATCTGGAACACTGAAGCTTTCTTT. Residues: CASSAEGDSIWNTEAFF.

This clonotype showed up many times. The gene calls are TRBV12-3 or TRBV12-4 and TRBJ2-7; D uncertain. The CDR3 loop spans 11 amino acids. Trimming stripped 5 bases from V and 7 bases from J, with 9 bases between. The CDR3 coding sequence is TGTGCCAGCAGTCGGGTGGGAGAGCAGTACTTC. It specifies CASSRVGEQYF.